The 32 T cell receptor beta chains listed next were all sequenced from one sample in a study of molecular identifiers for immune sequencing clone quantification. TCRdb processed the PCR reads anew with MiXCR; each CDR3 protein has one entry. The table lists a few hundred thousand distinct CDR3 sequences, roughly a quarter of them singletons. Sequencing used naive CD8+ T cells from blood, with Jurkat cell RNA spiked in. The subset here: FACS-sorted CD8+CD4-CCR7+CD45RA+ naive T cells. These receptor sequences come from a human donor in good health. Some libraries in this study had Jurkat cell RNA spiked in.

With regard to this clonotype: This may arise from a read error, as a much more abundant clone is one base away. The rearrangement joins TRBV4-3 to TRBJ1-1; unclear D gene. Deletions cut 0 bases from V and 3 bases from J, with 11 bases between. CDR3 length: 15 residues. CDR1 and CDR2 from the germline V gene are LGHNA and YSLEER. In nucleotides, the CDR3 is TGCGCCAGCAGCCAAGACTCCGGTACTGACACTGAAGCTTTCTTT. Encoded protein: CASSQDSGTDTEAFF.

The genes are TRBV28 and TRBJ2-1; 8 nucleotides line up with TRBD2. The V and J ends lost 6 bases and 10 bases, in that order; junction bases with no gene match: 8. CDR3 length equals 13 residues. Germline V gene sequence: CDR1 MDHEN, CDR2 SYDVKM. CDR3 protein: CASSETSVGEQFF. In DNA form, the CDR3 reads TGTGCCAGCAGCGAGACTAGCGTAGGAGAGCAGTTCTTC.

In its sample, this clonotype was seen a few times. This chain joins TRBV19 and TRBJ1-5; weak D call: TRBD1 (5 bases). The germline gives CDR1 LNHDA, CDR2 SQIVND (reference sequence). Trimming took off 5 bases at V and 2 bases at J, with 22 bases between the two ends. The CDR3 covers 18 residues. This chain's CDR3 is CASSSRRGGLVGNQPQHF. In DNA, the CDR3 is TGTGCCAGTAGTTCCCGCCGGGGGGGTCTCGTGGGCAATCAGCCCCAGCATTTT.

The chain joins TRBV29-1 to TRBJ1-1; D unclear. Trimming took off 1 base at V and 4 bases at J, with 10 bases between the two ends. Germline V gives CDR1 SQVTM, CDR2 ANQGSEA. The CDR3 totals 13 residues. CDR3: CSVEVKGCTEAFF. Written as DNA, the CDR3 is TGCAGCGTTGAAGTCAAGGGATGCACTGAAGCTTTCTTT.

Ten or more counts support this clonotype. This sequence joins TRBV30 and TRBJ2-3; no clear D gene. The CDR3 contains 14 residues. The germline V and J ends were trimmed by 2 bases and 6 bases, with 15 bases remaining between them. Germline-derived CDR1 and CDR2 are GTSNPN and SVGIG (reference sequence). For the CDR3, the DNA is TGTGCCTGGAGTTTTGGGGATGCGTACGATACGCAGTATTTT. This codes for CAWSFGDAYDTQYF. Complete variable domain (other parts from reference TRBV30 and TRBJ2-3): SQTIHQWPATLVQPVGSPLSLECTVEGTSNPNLYWYRQAAGRGLQLLFYSVGIGQISSEVPQNLSASRPQDRQFILSSKKLLLSDSGFYLCAWSFGDAYDTQYFGPGTRLTVL.

The chain uses TRBV5-4 and TRBJ2-3; 10 bases line up with TRBD2. This CDR3 contains 17 residues. Trimming at V came to 0 bases and at J to 6 bases, leaving 10 bases not matched to a gene. Germline V gene lookup returns CDR1 SGHNT and CDR2 YYREEE (reference sequence). CDR3 nucleotide sequence: TGTGCCAGCAGCTTGGGGCGAGCGGGAGGGCCCGGGGATACGCAGTATTTT. Residues: CASSLGRAGGPGDTQYF. The complete variable domain, with remaining parts taken from reference TRBV5-4 and TRBJ2-3, reads ETGVTQSPTHLIKTRGQQVTLRCSSQSGHNTVSWYQQALGQGPQFIFQYYREEENGRGNFPPRFSGLQFPNYSSELNVNALELDDSALYLCASSLGRAGGPGDTQYFGPGTRLTVL.

This chain uses TRBV20-1 with TRBJ2-3; 9 nucleotides match TRBD2. V shed 5 bases and J 5 bases; nucleotides not matched to a gene: 11. CDR3 length: 15 residues. From germline, CDR1 is DFQATT and CDR2 SNEGSKA (reference sequence). Here the CDR3 DNA reads TGCAGTGCTCGTTACCCGGGACTAGCAAAAGATACGCAGTATTTT. It encodes CSARYPGLAKDTQYF.

About this clonotype itself: An end of the junction does not agree with germline; a read error may underlie this. The rearrangement links TRBV5-3 to TRBJ1-1, with D tentatively TRBD1 (5 bases). Being an ORF, TRBV5-3 has a function that is uncertain. The CDR3 is 13 amino acids. CDR3 region: CASSLSGLVETFF. CDR3 DNA: TGTGCCAGCAGCTTGTCAGGGTTAGTTGAAACTTTCTTT.

This clonotype has only a few counts. This chain uses TRBV7-8 with TRBJ2-3; 15 nucleotides agree with TRBD2. The CDR3 sequence is 17 residues long. After removal of 5 bases from V and 2 bases from J, the junction contained 5 bases not matched to a gene. Germline CDR1 is SGHVS and CDR2 is FQNEAQ. The CDR3 nucleotides read TGTGCCAGCAGCCCGGGACTAGCGGGGGGATCCACAGATACGCAGTATTTT. The encoded protein is CASSPGLAGGSTDTQYF.

This clonotype was picked up a small number of times. Germline is not matched at one junction end, which may reflect a read error. DNA for the CDR3: TGCGCCAGCAGCAAGGGACAGGGGGATGAGCGGTTCTTC. Protein sequence: CASSKGQGDERFF. The rearrangement uses TRBV4-3 and TRBJ2-1; 11 bases match TRBD1. The CDR3 extends over 13 amino acids. CDR1 and CDR2 (germline): LGHNA, YSLEER.

This sequence joins TRBV5-1 and TRBJ2-7; 10 nucleotides line up with TRBD1. Unmatched junction bases numbered 6, after V lost 4 bases and J lost 2 bases. From germline, CDR1 is SGHRS and CDR2 YFSETQ. This CDR3 has 15 amino acids. Here the CDR3 reads CASSRWTGGTYEQYF. Here the CDR3 DNA reads TGCGCCAGCAGCCGCTGGACAGGGGGTACCTACGAGCAGTACTTC. Full variable domain (missing parts from reference TRBV5-1 and TRBJ2-7): KAGVTQTPRYLIKTRGQQVTLSCSPISGHRSVSWYQQTPGQGLQFLFEYFSETQRNKGNFPGRFSGRQFSNSRSEMNVSTLELGDSALYLCASSRWTGGTYEQYFGPGTRLTVT.

This clonotype was recorded a few times. The chain joins TRBV28 to TRBJ1-5, with 9 bases lining up with TRBD1. Germline values: CDR1 MDHEN, CDR2 SYDVKM. With 6 bases clipped from V and 4 bases from J, the junction kept 16 bases outside the gene matches. CDR3 length equals 18 residues. The CDR3 coding sequence is TGTGCCAGCAGCTTCCCCGCGGACAGGGGTTTTAGTAATCAGCCCCAGCATTTT. The encoded protein is CASSFPADRGFSNQPQHF. Using reference TRBV28 and TRBJ1-5 for the parts outside the CDR3, the full variable domain is DVKVTQSSRYLVKRTGEKVFLECVQDMDHENMFWYRQDPGLGLRLIYFSYDVKMKEKGDIPEGYSVSREKKERFSLILESASTNQTSMYLCASSFPADRGFSNQPQHFGDGTRLSIL.

The V and J genes are TRBV27 and TRBJ2-1; D might be TRBD1 or TRBD2, each matching 5 bases. V gave up 2 bases and J gave up 5 bases, with 7 bases separating them. The CDR3 is 13 residues long. CDR1 is MNHEY, CDR2 SMNVEV, per germline (reference sequence). CDR3 nucleotide sequence: TGTGCCAGCAGTTTAGGGGGAGACAATGAGCAGTTCTTC. Protein: CASSLGGDNEQFF.

At least ten counts were recorded for this clonotype. The gene calls are TRBV9 and TRBJ2-2; D not certain. The V gene's germline CDR1 is SGDLS and CDR2 YYNGEE. Trimming took off 2 bases at V and 1 base at J, with 0 bases between the two ends. The CDR3 consists of 12 residues. The CDR3 region has the DNA TGTGCCAGCAGCGTGAACACCGGGGAGCTGTTTTTT. Protein: CASSVNTGELFF.

This clonotype was seen many times. The chain employs TRBV7-6 and TRBJ1-1; tentatively, D is TRBD1 (6 bases). V was pared by 0 bases and J by 1 base, with 9 bases between. The CDR3 extends over 15 amino acids. Germline CDR1 reads SGHVS; CDR2 reads FNYEAQ. The CDR3 DNA sequence: TGTGCCAGCAGCTTAGCGTCGGACAGGAACACTGAAGCTTTCTTT. Residues: CASSLASDRNTEAFF.

As to this clonotype: Its ends do not fully match the called genes, so a read error is possible. The chain uses TRBV20-1 and TRBJ2-7; no clear D gene. Germline values: CDR1 DFQATT, CDR2 SNEGSKA (reference sequence). The CDR3 is made up of 11 amino acids. CDR3 region: CSAQLSYEPSF. DNA for the CDR3: TGCAGTGCTCAGCTCTCCTACGAGCCGTCCTTC.

To note about this clonotype: Given a much more abundant clone one base away, this may be a read error. The chain recombines TRBV7-9 with TRBJ2-7; D call uncertain. Germline V gene data show CDR1 as SEHNR and CDR2 as FQNEAQ (reference sequence). The CDR3 has 13 residues. This chain's CDR3 is CASCLAGTYEQYF. DNA of the CDR3: TGTGCCAGCTGCTTAGCCGGCACCTACGAGCAGTACTTC.

The table lists this clonotype with many counts. The V call is TRBV20-1, the J call TRBJ2-7; D unresolved. Trimming cost V 0 bases and J 3 bases, with 9 bases left between them. The CDR3 is 13 residues long. Per the germline V gene, CDR1 is DFQATT and CDR2 is SNEGSKA (reference sequence). CDR3 coding DNA: TGCAGTGCTAGAGATATGTACAGCTACGAGCAGTACTTC. This sequence encodes CSARDMYSYEQYF.

This clonotype showed up many times. The V call is TRBV6-6, the J call TRBJ2-1; tentatively, D is TRBD1 or TRBD2 (5 bases each). The CDR3 is 11 amino acids. Looked up from germline, CDR1 is MNHNY and CDR2 is SVGAGI (reference sequence). Trimming removed 5 bases at V and 10 bases at J, with 9 bases between. CDR3 in amino acids: CASSLGEEQFF. For the CDR3, the DNA is TGTGCCAGCAGTCTAGGGGAGGAGCAGTTCTTC.

Ten or more counts support this clonotype. The chain carries TRBV20-1 and TRBJ2-5; 8 positions agree with TRBD1. Germline V lookup: CDR1 DFQATT, CDR2 SNEGSKA (reference sequence). The CDR3 is 16 amino acids. With V trimmed by 0 bases and J by 1 base, 7 bases remained unmatched. The CDR3 DNA reads TGCAGTGCTAGAGATCGCTGGGGACAGGTCCAAGAGACCCAGTACTTC. As protein: CSARDRWGQVQETQYF.

This clonotype came up many times. CDR3 coding DNA: TGTGCCAGCAGCTTATCGGGGGACAGCACAGATACGCAGTATTTT. Its translation is CASSLSGDSTDTQYF. The chain employs TRBV7-2 and TRBJ2-3, with D possibly being TRBD2 (6 bases). CDR1 is SGHTA and CDR2 is FQGNSA in the germline V gene. Trimming stripped 2 bases from V and 0 bases from J, with 9 bases between. CDR3 length: 15 residues.

This clonotype showed up just a few times. The CDR3 bases are TGTGCCATCAGTGAGTCCTGGGGACAGGCCTACGAGCAGTACTTC. Its translation is CAISESWGQAYEQYF. The chain carries TRBV10-3 and TRBJ2-7; 8 nucleotides align to TRBD1. The length of the CDR3 is 15 residues. The J segment lost 2 bases and the V segment lost 0 bases, leaving 3 bases of the junction unmatched. CDR1 ENHRY and CDR2 SYGVKD come from the germline V gene.

This clonotype was picked up a small number of times. The rearrangement joins TRBV27 to TRBJ2-5, with 10 positions matching TRBD2. V dropped 6 bases and J dropped 3; count of bases not matched to a gene: 7. CDR1 is MNHEY and CDR2 is SMNVEV in the germline V gene (reference sequence). The CDR3 totals 15 residues. The CDR3 DNA reads as TGTGCCAGCAGAACAGGACTAGCGGCGAAAGAGACCCAGTACTTC. This translates into CASRTGLAAKETQYF.

This clonotype was counted ten times or more. CDR3 nucleotides: TGTGCCAGCAGCCCAACGGGGTTTGGCAATCAGCCCCAGCATTTT. Translating gives CASSPTGFGNQPQHF. The V and J genes are TRBV7-9 and TRBJ1-5; D is unclear. The V and J ends lost 5 bases and 2 bases respectively, with 13 bases between them. The CDR3 length is 15 residues. Germline CDR1 is SEHNR and CDR2 is FQNEAQ (reference sequence).

This clonotype was observed at least ten times. This chain uses TRBV7-6 with TRBJ2-7; 8 nucleotides align to TRBD2. J lost 0 bases, V lost 1 base, and 5 bases had no gene match. The CDR3 totals 16 residues. Per germline, CDR1 SGHVS and CDR2 FNYEAQ. CDR3: CASSLGIAGSSYEQYF. CDR3 bases: TGTGCCAGCAGCTTAGGCATAGCGGGAAGCTCCTACGAGCAGTACTTC.

As for this clonotype: A clone one base away is much larger, so this may be a read error. The chain links TRBV18 to TRBJ2-5; TRBD1 matches 9 bases. Germline CDR1 and CDR2: KGHSH and LQKENI. CDR3 length: 15 amino acids. The CDR3 coding sequence is TGTGCCGGCTCACCACGTTGGGACAGGGAAGAGACCCAGTACTTC. This codes for CAGSPRWDREETQYF. Drawing the rest from reference TRBV18 and TRBJ2-5, the complete variable domain is NAGVMQNPRHLVRRRGQEARLRCSPMKGHSHVYWYRQLPEEGLKFMVYLQKENIIDESGMPKERFSAEFPKEGPSILRIQQVVRGDSAAYFCAGSPRWDREETQYFGPGTRLLVL.

The table lists this clonotype with a few counts. The chain links TRBV4-1 to TRBJ2-6; tentative D call: TRBD2 (6 bases). Germline V gives CDR1 MGHRA, CDR2 YSYEKL. V shed 3 bases and J shed 0 bases, with 9 bases lying between them. The CDR3 totals 16 residues. The CDR3 nucleotides read TGCGCCAGCAGCCAGGAGGGGCGCTCTGGGGCCAACGTCCTGACTTTC. Translated, it gives CASSQEGRSGANVLTF.

The gene calls are TRBV12-3 or TRBV12-4 and TRBJ1-5, with D maybe TRBD1 (6 bases). The CDR3 length is 14 residues. Trimming took off 8 bases at V and 3 bases at J, with 14 bases between the two ends. The CDR3 nucleotides are TGTGCCAGCGGTCCCGGGGGGCTCAATCAGCCCCAGCATTTT. Translated: CASGPGGLNQPQHF.

This clonotype was observed a few times. V and J are TRBV5-8 and TRBJ2-7, with D perhaps matching TRBD2 (7 bases). This CDR3 is built from 13 residues. V was pared by 3 bases and J by 5 bases, with 12 bases between. The germline CDR1 and CDR2 sequences are SGHTS and YDEGEE. CDR3 region: CASSWGGADEQYF. In nucleotides, the CDR3 is TGTGCCAGCAGCTGGGGGGGGGCCGACGAGCAGTACTTC.

About this clonotype: A read error is possible here, since a much larger clone lies one base away. CDR3 DNA: TGCAGCGTTGAAGGGGGGGCGAGACAAGAGACCCAGTACTTC. Amino acids: CSVEGGARQETQYF. The genes are TRBV29-1 and TRBJ2-5, with D possibly called TRBD1 or TRBD2 (6 bases each). This CDR3 has 14 amino acids. V was trimmed by 1 base and J by 2 bases, leaving 11 bases between them. The germline CDR1 and CDR2 sequences are SQVTM and ANQGSEA.

This clonotype appeared many times. The V gene is TRBV7-2, the J gene TRBJ2-7; TRBD2 matches 7 bases. The CDR3 totals 14 residues. J was trimmed by 4 bases and V by 4 bases; bases with no gene match: 7. The germline gives CDR1 SGHTA, CDR2 FQGNSA. CDR3 region: CASSSRTSTYEQYF. CDR3 in DNA: TGTGCCAGCAGCTCCAGGACTAGTACTTACGAGCAGTACTTC.

For this clonotype: The junction departs from the called germline gene at one end, perhaps through a read error. The rearrangement joins TRBV6-2 or TRBV6-3 to TRBJ2-1, with TRBD2 identical over 9 bases. The CDR3 loop spans 14 amino acids. Germline CDR1 MNHEY, CDR2 SVGEGT. The CDR3 DNA reads as TGTGCCGGCAGTTACGGTAGCGGGAGCTATGAGCAGTTCTTC. Translating gives CAGSYGSGSYEQFF.